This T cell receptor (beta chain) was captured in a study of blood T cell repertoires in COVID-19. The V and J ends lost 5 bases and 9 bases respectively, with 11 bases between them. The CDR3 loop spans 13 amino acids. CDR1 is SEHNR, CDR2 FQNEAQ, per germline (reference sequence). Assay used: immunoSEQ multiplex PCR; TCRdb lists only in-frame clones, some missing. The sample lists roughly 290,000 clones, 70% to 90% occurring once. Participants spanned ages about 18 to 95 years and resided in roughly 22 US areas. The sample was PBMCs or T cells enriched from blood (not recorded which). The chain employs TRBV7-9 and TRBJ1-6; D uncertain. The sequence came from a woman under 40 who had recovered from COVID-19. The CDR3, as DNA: TGTGCCAGCAGCCCGGACCGGGGTTCACCCCTCCACTTT. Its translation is CASSPDRGSPLHF. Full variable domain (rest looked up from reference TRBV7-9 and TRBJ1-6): DTGVSQNPRHKITKRGQNVTFRCDPISEHNRLYWYRQTLGQGPEFLTYFQNEAQLEKSRLLSDRFSAERPKGSFSTLEIQRTEQGDSAMYLCASSPDRGSPLHFGNGTRLTVT.